A selection of T cell receptor beta chains follows, all from one sample in a study of blood T cell repertoires in COVID-19. Sequenced by immunoSEQ multiplex PCR; TCRdb stores in-frame clones only, minus some. The sample has 320,000 or so clones, 80% to 90% seen once. The sequenced sample was PBMCs or T cells enriched from blood (not recorded which). The receptors derive from a young man who had recovered from COVID-19. CDR3s include the opening cysteine and the closing phenylalanine or tryptophan. The order of the fields is V gene, J gene, CDR3 protein.

v_gene: TRBV7-3
j_gene: TRBJ1-2
CDR3aa: CASSLFLKDRNYGYTF

v_gene: TRBV28
j_gene: TRBJ2-5
CDR3aa: CASRPGSRETQYF

v_gene: TRBV19
j_gene: TRBJ2-7
CDR3aa: CASSTTGLAYEQYF

v_gene: TRBV6-1
j_gene: TRBJ1-2
CDR3aa: CASSEGQSYGYTF

v_gene: TRBV28
j_gene: TRBJ1-5
CDR3aa: CASSLGGGTRSQHF

v_gene: TRBV6-1
j_gene: TRBJ2-7
CDR3aa: CASSDVDRGREQYF

v_gene: TRBV27
j_gene: TRBJ2-7
CDR3aa: CASSLRQGVYEQYF

v_gene: TRBV5-5
j_gene: TRBJ2-5
CDR3aa: CASSLQGSPSVRETQYF

v_gene: TRBV11-2
j_gene: TRBJ2-5
CDR3aa: CASSLYASGGAQETQYF

v_gene: TRBV5-5
j_gene: TRBJ2-5
CDR3aa: CASSPQGAPETQYF

v_gene: TRBV10-3
j_gene: TRBJ2-5
CDR3aa: CAISGTSGEKQETQYF

v_gene: TRBV19
j_gene: TRBJ1-2
CDR3aa: CASSQRYGYTF

v_gene: TRBV6-4
j_gene: TRBJ1-5
CDR3aa: CASSDPRQAGRQPQHF

v_gene: TRBV9
j_gene: TRBJ2-5
CDR3aa: CASSVEAGGLETQYF

v_gene: TRBV5-1
j_gene: TRBJ2-5
CDR3aa: CASSLENTGETQYF

v_gene: TRBV27
j_gene: TRBJ1-6
CDR3aa: CASSNRDRVNSPLHF

v_gene: TRBV3-1/TRBV3-2
j_gene: TRBJ2-3
CDR3aa: CASSQDGPSHF

v_gene: TRBV5-6
j_gene: TRBJ1-5
CDR3aa: CASSPGTAYNQPQHF

v_gene: TRBV10-2
j_gene: TRBJ2-1
CDR3aa: CASSDRGGQFF

v_gene: TRBV24-1
j_gene: TRBJ1-2
CDR3aa: CATSLTENYGYTF

v_gene: TRBV28
j_gene: TRBJ2-5
CDR3aa: CASRSHRSETQYF

v_gene: TRBV6-2/TRBV6-3
j_gene: TRBJ2-7
CDR3aa: CASSYSMASGGGFYEQYF

v_gene: TRBV2
j_gene: TRBJ2-7
CDR3aa: CASSDRVTVTYEQYF

v_gene: TRBV6-4
j_gene: TRBJ2-1
CDR3aa: CASSWDSESNEQFF

v_gene: TRBV7-9
j_gene: TRBJ2-3
CDR3aa: CASSSNWGEGTDTQYF

v_gene: TRBV19
j_gene: TRBJ1-4
CDR3aa: CASSPGGTTNEKLFF

v_gene: TRBV18
j_gene: TRBJ1-1
CDR3aa: CASSPNRGFEAFF

v_gene: TRBV28
j_gene: TRBJ1-5
CDR3aa: CASSRRLTGSQPQHF

v_gene: TRBV25-1
j_gene: TRBJ2-2
CDR3aa: CASSEFTGGFGELFF

v_gene: TRBV4-1
j_gene: TRBJ1-5
CDR3aa: CASSLHGGTVDQPQHF

v_gene: TRBV10-2
j_gene: TRBJ1-3
CDR3aa: CASSEYSSGNTIYF

v_gene: TRBV2
j_gene: TRBJ2-7
CDR3aa: CASSDSLTYEQYF

v_gene: TRBV30
j_gene: TRBJ2-5
CDR3aa: CAWGDSGVLQETQYF

v_gene: TRBV27
j_gene: TRBJ1-1
CDR3aa: CASTQHRAKTEAFF

v_gene: TRBV9
j_gene: TRBJ2-2
CDR3aa: CASSVGQGIATGELFF

v_gene: TRBV4-1
j_gene: TRBJ2-1
CDR3aa: CASSQVWGESPEQFF

v_gene: TRBV5-6
j_gene: TRBJ1-1
CDR3aa: CASSAGTGFPAFF

v_gene: TRBV23-1
j_gene: TRBJ2-4
CDR3aa: CASSQSGQGPKNIQYF

v_gene: TRBV7-9
j_gene: TRBJ1-5
CDR3aa: CASSLGATEQPQHF

v_gene: TRBV3-1/TRBV3-2
j_gene: TRBJ2-2
CDR3aa: CASSQVARTGELFF

v_gene: TRBV5-1
j_gene: TRBJ2-1
CDR3aa: CASSLGDSHNEQFF

v_gene: TRBV30
j_gene: TRBJ1-6
CDR3aa: CAWSSDSVSPLHF

v_gene: TRBV20-1
j_gene: TRBJ2-7
CDR3aa: CSASLASGGPYEQYF

v_gene: TRBV18
j_gene: TRBJ2-1
CDR3aa: CASSPPLLAGVSSYNEQFF

v_gene: TRBV10-3
j_gene: TRBJ2-3
CDR3aa: CAISGTSGGPLDTQYF